This TCR beta chain was sequenced in a study of CD8 T cells in Susac syndrome. V lost 0 bases, J lost 2 bases, and 17 bases lay in between. The length of the CDR3 is 18 residues. The RNA input was about 0.45 to 1 ug, and it was reverse transcribed with random hexamers. Amplification of TCR beta CDR3 spanned 54 Vbeta and 13 Jbeta via immunoSEQ multiplex PCR. TCRdb independently ran MiXCR on the immunoSEQ multiplex PCR reads; one entry per CDR3 protein. The table shows about 69,000 distinct CDR3 sequences, with 95% occurring only once. The TEMRA cells underwent FACS enrichment, while the CD8+ and CD4+ T cells underwent negative isolation.

The source of this sequence is a human donor in good health. The chain links TRBV12-3 or TRBV12-4 to TRBJ1-5; D is unresolved. The sequenced material came from CD8+ T cells from PBMCs. DNA for the CDR3: TGTGCCAGCAGTTTAGCGTACGACATCATTTCTGGCAATCAGCCCCAGCATTTT. Translation: CASSLAYDIISGNQPQHF.